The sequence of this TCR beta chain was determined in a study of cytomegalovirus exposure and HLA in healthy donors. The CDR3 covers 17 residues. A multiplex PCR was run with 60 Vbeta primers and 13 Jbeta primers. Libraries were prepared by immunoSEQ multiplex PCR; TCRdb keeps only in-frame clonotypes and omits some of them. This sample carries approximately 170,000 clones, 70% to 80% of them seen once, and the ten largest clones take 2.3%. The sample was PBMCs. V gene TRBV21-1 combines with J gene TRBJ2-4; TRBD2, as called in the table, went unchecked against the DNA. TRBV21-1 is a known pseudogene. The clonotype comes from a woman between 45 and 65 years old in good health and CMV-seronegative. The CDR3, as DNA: TGTGCCAGCAGCAAAGGCCCCAGCGCACTAGCCAAAAACATTCAGTACTTC. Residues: CASSKGPSALAKNIQYF.